The source of this TCR beta chain is a study of beta chain features in type 1 diabetes. cDNA synthesis used the whole RNA isolate, giving expressed TCRB sequences. Sequencing was performed with immunoSEQ multiplex PCR; in TCRdb, only in-frame clones are kept and a portion is missing. Here the sample spans 900,000 or so clones, 15% to 20% being singletons. Trimming took 4 bases from V and 4 from J, leaving 8 bases between them. Germline V gene sequence: CDR1 MNHEY, CDR2 SMNVEV (reference sequence). The CDR3 runs 13 residues. The material sequenced was naive CD4+ T cells from blood. The TCR was taken from a woman younger than 35 in good health. The V call is TRBV27, the J call TRBJ1-5; D uncertain. The CDR3 loop reads CASSSWINQPQHF. In DNA form, the CDR3 reads TGTGCCAGCAGTTCATGGATTAATCAGCCCCAGCATTTT.